This T cell receptor (beta chain) was recorded in a study of blood T cells in healthy people across ages. PCR was performed a second time for about 7 to 12 cycles using a sample-barcoded 5' primer and a J-beta primer mix. In TCRdb, the 5' RACE reads were re-called with MiXCR into one record per CDR3 protein. The sample shows just under 750,000 distinct CDR3 sequences, roughly 20% of them seen only once. Each individual donor underwent a draw of about 11 milliliters of peripheral blood. The CDR3 loop spans 17 amino acids. Germline V gives CDR1 SGHAT, CDR2 FQNNGV. J lost 2 bases, V lost 4 bases, and 4 bases had no gene match.

Sequenced: blood. This TCR was sampled from a man between 70 and 80 years old in good health. This chain joins TRBV11-2 and TRBJ2-3, with TRBD2 identical over 15 bases. The CDR3 loop reads CASSSRTSGGATDTQYF. CDR3 DNA: TGTGCCAGCAGCTCCCGGACTAGCGGGGGGGCCACAGATACGCAGTATTTT.